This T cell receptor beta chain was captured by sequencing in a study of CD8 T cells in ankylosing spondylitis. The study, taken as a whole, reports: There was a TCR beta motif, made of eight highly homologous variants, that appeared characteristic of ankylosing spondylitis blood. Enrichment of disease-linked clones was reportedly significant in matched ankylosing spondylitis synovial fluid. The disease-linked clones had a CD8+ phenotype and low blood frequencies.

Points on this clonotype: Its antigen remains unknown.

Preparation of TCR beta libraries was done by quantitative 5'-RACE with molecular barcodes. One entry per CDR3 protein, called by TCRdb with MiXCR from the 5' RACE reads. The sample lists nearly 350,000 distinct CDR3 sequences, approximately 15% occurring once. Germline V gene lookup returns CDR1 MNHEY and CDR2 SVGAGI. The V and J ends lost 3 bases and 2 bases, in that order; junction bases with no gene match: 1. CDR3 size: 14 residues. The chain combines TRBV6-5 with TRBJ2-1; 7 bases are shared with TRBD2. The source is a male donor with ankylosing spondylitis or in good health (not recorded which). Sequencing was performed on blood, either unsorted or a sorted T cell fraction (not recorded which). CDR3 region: CASSYRGAYNEQFF. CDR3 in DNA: TGTGCCAGCAGTTATCGGGGGGCCTACAATGAGCAGTTCTTC.